Below, 3 T cell receptor beta chains from the same sample are listed, as sequenced in a study of multiple sclerosis patients with progressive multifocal leukoencephalopathy. Time point of the sample: before natalizumab initiation. Produced via immunoSEQ multiplex PCR; TCRdb's table is partial and in-frame only. Here the sample spans tens of thousands of clones, 88% being singletons. What was sequenced was PBMCs. Receptor source: a human donor with multiple sclerosis.

This clone was detected once. The CDR3 protein is CASRHSGTGGWQPQHF. CDR3 sequence (DNA): TGTGCCAGCAGACATTCCGGGACAGGGGGATGGCAGCCCCAGCATTTT. The rearrangement joins TRBV6-6 to TRBJ1-5, with 11 bases matching TRBD1. The CDR3 runs to 16 residues. The V gene end was trimmed by 6 bases and the J gene end by 7 bases; junction bases not matched to a gene: 11. Germline lookup yields CDR1 MNHNY and CDR2 SVGAGI (reference sequence).

V is TRBV4-3 and J is TRBJ1-4, with D maybe TRBD1 (6 bases). This CDR3 is built from 18 residues. Germline-derived CDR1 and CDR2 are LGHNA and YSLEER. Trimming cost V 0 bases and J 0 bases, with 14 bases left between them. The CDR3 DNA reads TGCGCCAGCAGCCAAGATCCGCAGGGGAGAACAACTAATGAAAAACTGTTTTTT. Residues: CASSQDPQGRTTNEKLFF.

The chain carries TRBV19 and TRBJ1-5, with D perhaps matching TRBD1 (5 bases). The CDR3 loop spans 15 amino acids. In germline, CDR1 is LNHDA, CDR2 SQIVND (reference sequence). Trimming removed 2 bases from V and 4 bases from J, with 12 bases in between. The CDR3 DNA sequence: TGTGCCAGTAGTATATCCCCAGGGAGGAATCAGCCCCAGCATTTT. Translated, it gives CASSISPGRNQPQHF. Full variable domain (rest looked up from reference TRBV19 and TRBJ1-5): DGGITQSPKYLFRKEGQNVTLSCEQNLNHDAMYWYRQDPGQGLRLIYYSQIVNDFQKGDIAEGYSVSREKKESFPLTVTSAQKNPTAFYLCASSISPGRNQPQHFGDGTRLSIL.